A single sample gave rise to the 2 T cell receptor beta chains below, sequenced in a study of blood T cell repertoires in COVID-19. Repertoires were generated with immunoSEQ multiplex PCR, while TCRdb's copy carries only in-frame clones and drops some. The sample contains 66,000 or so clones, more than 70% of which appear only once. Sequenced material: peripheral blood. Receptors were obtained from a man aged 50 to 60 with active COVID-19.

The chain is built from TRBV19 and TRBJ1-2; D gene uncertain. This CDR3 is built from 18 residues. Trimming took off 3 bases at V and 8 bases at J, with 28 bases between the two ends. Germline loops: CDR1 LNHDA, CDR2 SQIVND (reference sequence). In DNA, the CDR3 is TGTGCCAGTAGTATCAGGCCCTTCAACGATGCGGGTCCTGGAGGCTACACCTTC. Its protein is CASSIRPFNDAGPGGYTF.

The chain combines TRBV4-1 with TRBJ1-4, with TRBD1 matching over 8 bases. J lost 7 bases, V lost 1 base, and 5 bases had no gene match. This CDR3 region has 15 residues. Per the germline V gene, CDR1 is MGHRA and CDR2 is YSYEKL. The CDR3 nucleotides are TGCGCCAGCAGCCAAGTAGGCAGGGGGCCTGAAAAACTGTTTTTT. Its protein product is CASSQVGRGPEKLFF.